What follows are 20 T cell receptor beta chains derived from one specimen sequenced in a study of OX40 agonist ivuxolimab in advanced cancers. The table came from immunoSEQ multiplex PCR; TCRdb's copy has only in-frame clones and leaves some out. The sample contains 50,000 to 75,000 clones, around 90% of which appear only once. The starting material was CD4+ or CD8+ T cells sorted from blood, obtained in a trial of the OX40 agonist ivuxolimab. These receptors were collected from an adult with an advanced solid tumor such as melanoma, head and neck, liver or kidney cancer.

The chain couples TRBV30 to TRBJ1-4; D gene uncertain. The germline V gene has CDR1 GTSNPN and CDR2 SVGIG (reference sequence). Trimming removed 0 bases from V and 0 bases from J, with 11 bases in between. The CDR3 totals 16 residues. CDR3 amino acids: CAWSVLEKTTNEKLFF. In nucleotides, the CDR3 is TGTGCCTGGAGTGTACTTGAGAAAACAACTAATGAAAAACTGTTTTTT.

This clone has a handful of counts. This specimen includes other DNA sequences encoding the same CDR3. The chain employs TRBV15 and TRBJ1-5; D unresolved. The germline V gene encodes CDR1 LNHNV and CDR2 YYDKDF (reference sequence). The CDR3 totals 14 residues. V shed 1 base and J shed 4 bases, with 8 bases lying between them. Here the CDR3 reads CATSRGDRNQPQHF. The CDR3 DNA is TGTGCCACCAGCAGAGGTGACCGAAATCAGCCCCAGCATTTT.

The CDR3 region has the DNA TGTGCCAGCAGCTTAGACGTGGGACAGGGAGGAAACACCATATATTTT. It encodes CASSLDVGQGGNTIYF. The genes are TRBV7-2 and TRBJ1-3; 9 bases align to TRBD1. Per germline, CDR1 SGHTA and CDR2 FQGNSA. V trimming: 1 base; J trimming: 4 bases; junction bases outside the gene matches: 5. The CDR3 consists of 16 residues.

This sequence joins TRBV5-4 and TRBJ2-2; D is unclear. CDR1 is SGHNT and CDR2 is YYREEE in the germline V gene (reference sequence). The V and J ends lost 0 bases and 5 bases respectively, with 11 bases between them. CDR3 length: 15 amino acids. This CDR3 reads CASSLEISRTGELFF. DNA for the CDR3: TGTGCCAGCAGCTTGGAGATAAGCAGGACCGGGGAGCTGTTTTTT.

The V gene is TRBV5-1, the J gene TRBJ2-5; D is unclear. The CDR3 contains 11 residues. The V gene lost 7 bases and the J gene lost 2 bases, with 6 bases spanning the gap. The germline CDR1 and CDR2 sequences are SGHRS and YFSETQ. CDR3 sequence reads: CASGKQETQYF. The DNA of the CDR3 is TGCGCCAGCGGAAAACAAGAGACCCAGTACTTC.

The chain carries TRBV5-4 and TRBJ1-4; D may be TRBD1 (6 bases). From germline, CDR1 is SGHNT and CDR2 YYREEE (reference sequence). There are 15 residues in the CDR3. Trimming removed 4 bases at V and 4 bases at J, with 14 bases between. The CDR3 sequence: CASSNTDRDNEKLFF. CDR3 coding DNA: TGTGCCAGCAGCAACACGGACAGAGATAATGAAAAACTGTTTTTT.

The V gene is TRBV27, the J gene TRBJ2-3, with no clear D. The CDR3 extends over 13 amino acids. Looked up from germline, CDR1 is MNHEY and CDR2 is SMNVEV (reference sequence). Trimming shortened V by 6 bases and J by 3 bases, and 10 bases separated the two germline ends. The CDR3 DNA reads TGTGCCAGCAGCCCCCAGTTGACAGATACGCAGTATTTT. Its protein is CASSPQLTDTQYF.

The rearrangement uses TRBV19 and TRBJ2-6; D may match TRBD1 or TRBD2 (5 bases each). This CDR3 spans 19 amino acids. V dropped 4 bases and J dropped 2 bases, with 21 bases sitting between them. From germline, CDR1 is LNHDA and CDR2 SQIVND (reference sequence). The CDR3 DNA reads TGTGCCAGTAGTACGATGGGGACCCTCGTGCTCCCTGGGGCCAACGTCCTGACTTTC. Encoded protein: CASSTMGTLVLPGANVLTF.

This rearrangement joins TRBV7-2 to TRBJ2-1, with D perhaps given as TRBD1 or TRBD2 (5 bases each). The CDR3 covers 14 residues. Trimming took off 3 bases at V and 3 bases at J, with 9 bases between the two ends. CDR1 is SGHTA, CDR2 FQGNSA, per germline. CDR3 region: CASSLTAVYNEQFF. Written as DNA, the CDR3 is TGTGCCAGCAGCTTGACAGCGGTCTACAATGAGCAGTTCTTC.

V is TRBV5-1 and J is TRBJ2-3; TRBD1 aligns across 9 bases. Trimming at V came to 4 bases and at J to 1 base, leaving 1 base not matched to a gene. Germline lookup yields CDR1 SGHRS and CDR2 YFSETQ. The CDR3 is 14 residues long. The CDR3 DNA reads TGCGCCAGCAGCCGGGACAGGGGCACAGATACGCAGTATTTT. Translation gives CASSRDRGTDTQYF.

The chain combines TRBV28 with TRBJ2-7; 7 bases align to TRBD1. This CDR3 region has 13 residues. V shed 6 bases and J 6 bases; nucleotides not matched to a gene: 8. Germline-derived CDR1 and CDR2 are MDHEN and SYDVKM. This chain's CDR3 is CASSTGQSGEQYF. The CDR3 coding sequence is TGTGCCAGCAGCACGGGACAGTCGGGCGAGCAGTACTTC.

V and J are TRBV6-4 and TRBJ2-1; TRBD2 aligns across 11 bases. V shed 5 bases and J 7 bases; nucleotides not matched to a gene: 7. CDR3 length: 15 amino acids. Germline CDR1 is MRHNA and CDR2 is SNTAGT. The CDR3 loop is CASSLLAGAANEQFF. In DNA, the CDR3 is TGTGCCAGCAGTCTACTAGCGGGAGCAGCGAATGAGCAGTTCTTC.

The rearrangement uses TRBV19 and TRBJ1-1; a possible D gene is TRBD1 (5 bases). CDR1 is LNHDA and CDR2 is SQIVND in the germline V gene (reference sequence). With 5 bases removed from V and 4 bases from J, the gap between germline ends came to 17 bases. The CDR3 consists of 15 residues. CDR3 residues: CASSSRDGRRTEAFF. The CDR3 nucleotides read TGTGCCAGTAGTTCCCGGGACGGGCGGCGCACTGAAGCTTTCTTT.

V usage is TRBV2 and J usage is TRBJ1-2, with D maybe TRBD1 (5 bases). Germline assignment: CDR1 SNHLY and CDR2 FYNNEI. The CDR3 length is 15 residues. V dropped 7 bases and J dropped 2 bases, with 17 bases sitting between them. DNA of the CDR3: TGTGCCAGCACCCTCGGACATTCGATAAACTATGGCTACACCTTC. Its translation: CASTLGHSINYGYTF.

The rearrangement joins TRBV11-2 to TRBJ2-3; tentatively, D is TRBD2 (5 bases). Between the trimmed V and J ends, which lost 5 bases and 0 bases, there was a span of 15 bases. Germline CDR1 and CDR2: SGHAT and FQNNGV. The CDR3 is 16 amino acids. CDR3 bases: TGTGCCAGCAGCCCGGGGTGGGCGGCTAGCACAGATACGCAGTATTTT. Amino acids: CASSPGWAASTDTQYF.

The chain uses TRBV28 and TRBJ1-1, with unresolved D. In germline, CDR1 is MDHEN, CDR2 SYDVKM. Trimming removed 6 bases at V and 1 base at J, with 9 bases between. This CDR3 comprises 13 residues. Here the CDR3 DNA reads TGTGCCAGCAGGAAAACAGCGAACACTGAAGCTTTCTTT. Protein sequence: CASRKTANTEAFF. The whole variable domain, remainder taken from reference TRBV28 and TRBJ1-1, is DVKVTQSSRYLVKRTGEKVFLECVQDMDHENMFWYRQDPGLGLRLIYFSYDVKMKEKGDIPEGYSVSREKKERFSLILESASTNQTSMYLCASRKTANTEAFFGQGTRLTVV.

The V and J genes are TRBV15 and TRBJ2-5; D is possibly TRBD2 (6 bases). The CDR3 runs to 16 residues. Germline assignment: CDR1 LNHNV and CDR2 YYDKDF (reference sequence). Trimming left V 5 bases short and J 5 bases short, with 21 bases between. CDR3 bases: TGTGCCACCAGCCTTCGGTACCGGAGGGAAACGGAGACCCAGTACTTC. Protein: CATSLRYRRETETQYF.

The chain has TRBV5-1 and TRBJ1-1; D is possibly TRBD1 (6 bases). V was clipped by 0 bases and J by 1 base, with 10 bases between them. CDR1 and CDR2 (germline): SGHRS, YFSETQ. This CDR3 comprises 15 residues. The CDR3 sequence: CASSLVGQQNTEAFF. The CDR3 coding sequence is TGCGCCAGCAGCTTGGTGGGACAACAGAACACTGAAGCTTTCTTT.

This chain connects TRBV7-2 to TRBJ1-5, with 8 bases that match TRBD1. V shed 4 bases, J shed 4 bases, and the junction held 3 bases outside the gene matches. CDR1 is SGHTA and CDR2 is FQGNSA in the germline V gene. The CDR3 is 14 residues long. CDR3 in amino acids: CASSSQGANQPQHF. CDR3 DNA sequence: TGTGCCAGCAGCTCCCAGGGGGCGAATCAGCCCCAGCATTTT. The full variable domain, rest sourced from reference TRBV7-2 and TRBJ1-5, is GAGVSQSPSNKVTEKGKDVELRCDPISGHTALYWYRQSLGQGLEFLIYFQGNSAPDKSGLPSDRFSAERTGGSVSTLTIQRTQQEDSAVYLCASSSQGANQPQHFGDGTRLSIL.

The chain recombines TRBV28 with TRBJ1-2; D call uncertain. The ends were cut back, 5 bases at V and 3 bases at J, with 13 bases in the middle. CDR3 length: 14 amino acids. Germline CDR1 MDHEN, CDR2 SYDVKM. CDR3 nucleotide sequence: TGTGCCAGCAGTCCCGGCGGGCGCTACTATGGCTACACCTTC. It translates to CASSPGGRYYGYTF.